This entry concerns a single T cell receptor (beta chain). Its antigen is undetermined. The CDR3 is 13 amino acids. J was trimmed by 6 bases and V by 3 bases; bases with no gene match: 5. From germline, CDR1 is SGHRS and CDR2 YFSETQ. This entry is derived from a study of identifying expanded T cells in peripheral blood. Study-level findings and limits: Approximately 2-week clone count variance significantly increased as total template count grew. Differentially abundant clones: about 1.3 between replicates, about 15 at 2 to 3 weeks, 19 to 20 at four.

Collection occurred without any documented infections or immune events in donors. The assay was immunoSEQ multiplex PCR, and TCRdb's table has in-frame clones only and misses some. This table has some 93,000 clones, around 90% appearing once. The chain links TRBV5-1 to TRBJ1-2, with 7 bases fitting TRBD1. This clonotype originated in a person aged 18 to 75 in good health. Sequencing was performed on blood. CDR3 protein: CASSSDRIHGYTF. The CDR3 bases are TGCGCCAGCAGCTCGGACAGGATCCATGGCTACACCTTC.